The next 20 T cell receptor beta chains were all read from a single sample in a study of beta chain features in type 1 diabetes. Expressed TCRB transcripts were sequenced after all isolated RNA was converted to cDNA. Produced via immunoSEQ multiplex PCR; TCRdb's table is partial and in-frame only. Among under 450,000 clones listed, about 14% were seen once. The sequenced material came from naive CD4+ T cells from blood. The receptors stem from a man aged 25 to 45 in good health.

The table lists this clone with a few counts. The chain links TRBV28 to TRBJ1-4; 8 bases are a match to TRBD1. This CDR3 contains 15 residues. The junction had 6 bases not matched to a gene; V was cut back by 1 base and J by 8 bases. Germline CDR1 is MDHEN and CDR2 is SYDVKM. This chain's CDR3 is CASSLLDRVKEKLFF. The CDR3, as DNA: TGTGCCAGCAGTTTATTGGACAGGGTGAAAGAAAAACTGTTTTTT.

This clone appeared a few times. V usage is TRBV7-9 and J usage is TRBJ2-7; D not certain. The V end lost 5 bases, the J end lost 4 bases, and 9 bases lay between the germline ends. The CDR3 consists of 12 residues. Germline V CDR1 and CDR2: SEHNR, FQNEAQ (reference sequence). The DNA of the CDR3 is TGTGCCAGCAGCCTCCTCGATTACGAGCAGTACGTC. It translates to CASSLLDYEQYV.

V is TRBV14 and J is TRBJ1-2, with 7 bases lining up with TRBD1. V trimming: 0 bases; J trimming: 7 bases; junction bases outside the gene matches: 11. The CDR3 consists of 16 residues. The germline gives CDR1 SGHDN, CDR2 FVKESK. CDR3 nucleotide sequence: TGTGCCAGCAGCCAAGATTTCGAGACAGGGTATATTGGCTACACCTTC. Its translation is CASSQDFETGYIGYTF.

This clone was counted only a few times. The CDR3 DNA reads as TGTGCCAGCACCGAGGACAGGGGGTGGGCTGAAGCTTTCTTT. Protein product: CASTEDRGWAEAFF. This chain uses TRBV2 with TRBJ1-1, with 10 bases that match TRBD1. The CDR3 spans 14 residues. Germline assignment: CDR1 SNHLY and CDR2 FYNNEI. V gave up 7 bases and J gave up 6 bases; unmatched junction bases: 8.

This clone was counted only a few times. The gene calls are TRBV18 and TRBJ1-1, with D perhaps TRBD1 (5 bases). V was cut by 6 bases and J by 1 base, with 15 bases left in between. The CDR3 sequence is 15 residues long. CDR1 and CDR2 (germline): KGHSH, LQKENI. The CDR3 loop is CASSPGHFGNTEAFF. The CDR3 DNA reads TGTGCCAGCTCGCCGGGGCACTTCGGGAACACTGAAGCTTTCTTT.

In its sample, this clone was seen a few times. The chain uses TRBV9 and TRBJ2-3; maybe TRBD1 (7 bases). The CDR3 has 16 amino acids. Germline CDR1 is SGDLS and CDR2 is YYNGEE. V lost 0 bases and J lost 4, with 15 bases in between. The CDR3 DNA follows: TGTGCCAGCAGCGTAGCTGCAGGGGGGCCCGCAGATACGCAGTATTTT. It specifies CASSVAAGGPADTQYF. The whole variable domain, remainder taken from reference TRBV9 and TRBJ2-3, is DSGVTQTPKHLITATGQRVTLRCSPRSGDLSVYWYQQSLDQGLQFLIQYYNGEERAKGNILERFSAQQFPDLHSELNLSSLELGDSALYFCASSVAAGGPADTQYFGPGTRLTVL.

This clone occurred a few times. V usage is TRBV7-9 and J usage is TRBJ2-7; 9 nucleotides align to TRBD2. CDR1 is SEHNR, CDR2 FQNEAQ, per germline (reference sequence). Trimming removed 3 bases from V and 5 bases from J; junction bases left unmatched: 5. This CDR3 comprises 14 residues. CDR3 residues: CASSFSSGDDEQYV. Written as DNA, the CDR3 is TGTGCCAGCAGCTTCTCTAGCGGGGACGACGAGCAGTACGTC.

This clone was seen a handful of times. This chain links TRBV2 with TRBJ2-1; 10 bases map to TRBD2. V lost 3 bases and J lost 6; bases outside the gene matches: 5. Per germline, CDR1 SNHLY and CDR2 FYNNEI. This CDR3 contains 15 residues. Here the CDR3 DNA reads TGTGCCAGCAGTGAGCAAGCGGGAGGGCTCAATGAGCAGTTCTTC. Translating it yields CASSEQAGGLNEQFF.

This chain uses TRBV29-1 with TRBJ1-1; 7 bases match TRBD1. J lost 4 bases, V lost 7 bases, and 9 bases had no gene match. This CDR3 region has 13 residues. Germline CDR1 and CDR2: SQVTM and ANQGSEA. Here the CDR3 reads CSATGTMSTEAFF. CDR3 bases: TGCAGCGCGACAGGGACGATGAGCACTGAAGCTTTCTTT. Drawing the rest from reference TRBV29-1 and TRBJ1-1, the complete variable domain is SAVISQKPSRDICQRGTSLTIQCQVDSQVTMMFWYRQQPGQSLTLIATANQGSEATYESGFVIDKFPISRPNLTFSTLTVSNMSPEDSSIYLCSATGTMSTEAFFGQGTRLTVV.

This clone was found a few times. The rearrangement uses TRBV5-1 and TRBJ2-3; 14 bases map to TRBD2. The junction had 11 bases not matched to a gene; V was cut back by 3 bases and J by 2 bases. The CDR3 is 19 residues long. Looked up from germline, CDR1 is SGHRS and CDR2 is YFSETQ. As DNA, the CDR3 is TGCGCCAGCAGCTCCGGACTAGCGGGGGGCACCTTCGTCACAGATACGCAGTATTTT. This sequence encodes CASSSGLAGGTFVTDTQYF.

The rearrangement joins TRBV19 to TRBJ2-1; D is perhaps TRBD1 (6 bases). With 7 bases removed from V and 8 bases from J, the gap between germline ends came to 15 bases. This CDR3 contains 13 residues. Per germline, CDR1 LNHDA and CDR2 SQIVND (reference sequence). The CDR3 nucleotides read TGTGCCAGTAACAGGGCCGGGTTAGATGAGCAGTTCTTC. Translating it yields CASNRAGLDEQFF.

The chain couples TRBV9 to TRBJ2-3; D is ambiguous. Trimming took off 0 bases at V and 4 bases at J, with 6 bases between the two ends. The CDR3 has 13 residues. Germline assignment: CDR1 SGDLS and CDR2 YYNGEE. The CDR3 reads CASSVVPADTQYF. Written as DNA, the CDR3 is TGTGCCAGCAGCGTAGTTCCCGCAGATACGCAGTATTTT.

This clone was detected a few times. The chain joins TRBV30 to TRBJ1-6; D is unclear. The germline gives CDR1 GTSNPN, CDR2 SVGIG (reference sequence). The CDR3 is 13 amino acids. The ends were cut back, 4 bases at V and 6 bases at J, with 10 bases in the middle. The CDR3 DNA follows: TGTGCCTGGAAACACAAGAGTAATTCACCCCTCCACTTT. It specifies CAWKHKSNSPLHF.

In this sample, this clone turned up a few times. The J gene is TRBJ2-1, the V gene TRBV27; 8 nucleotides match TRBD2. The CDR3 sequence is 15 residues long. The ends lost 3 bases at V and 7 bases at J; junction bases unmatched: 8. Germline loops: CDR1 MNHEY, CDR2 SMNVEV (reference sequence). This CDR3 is CASSFREGLRNEQFF. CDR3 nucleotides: TGTGCCAGCAGTTTCCGGGAGGGCCTTCGAAATGAGCAGTTCTTC.

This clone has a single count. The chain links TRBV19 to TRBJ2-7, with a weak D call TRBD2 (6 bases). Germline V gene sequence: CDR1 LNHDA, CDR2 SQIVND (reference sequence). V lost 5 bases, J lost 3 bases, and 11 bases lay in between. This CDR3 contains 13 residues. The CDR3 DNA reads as TGTGCCAGTAGTCCGGGACTCTTCTACGAGCAGTACTTC. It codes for CASSPGLFYEQYF.

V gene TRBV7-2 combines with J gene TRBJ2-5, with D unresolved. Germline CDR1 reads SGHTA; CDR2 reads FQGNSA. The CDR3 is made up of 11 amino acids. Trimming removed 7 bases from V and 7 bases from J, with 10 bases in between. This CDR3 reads CASNTARTQYF. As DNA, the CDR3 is TGTGCCAGCAACACCGCGAGGACCCAGTACTTC.

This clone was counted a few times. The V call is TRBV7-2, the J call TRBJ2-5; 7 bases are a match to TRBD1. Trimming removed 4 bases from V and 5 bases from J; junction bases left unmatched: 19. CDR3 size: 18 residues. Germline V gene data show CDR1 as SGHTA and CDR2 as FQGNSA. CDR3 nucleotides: TGTGCCAGCAGCTCCGGGAATTTAGGACAGGCCCTATGGGAGACCCAGTACTTC. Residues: CASSSGNLGQALWETQYF.

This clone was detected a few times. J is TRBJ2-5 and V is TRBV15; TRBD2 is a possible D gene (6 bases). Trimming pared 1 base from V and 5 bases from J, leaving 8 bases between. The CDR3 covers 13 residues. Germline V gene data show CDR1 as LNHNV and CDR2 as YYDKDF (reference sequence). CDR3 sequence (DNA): TGTGCCACCAGCAGAGTGGGGGGTGAGACCCAGTACTTC. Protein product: CATSRVGGETQYF. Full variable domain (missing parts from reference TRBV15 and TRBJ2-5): DAMVIQNPRYQVTQFGKPVTLSCSQTLNHNVMYWYQQKSSQAPKLLFHYYDKDFNNEADTPDNFQSRRPNTSFCFLDIRSPGLGDTAMYLCATSRVGGETQYFGPGTRLLVL.

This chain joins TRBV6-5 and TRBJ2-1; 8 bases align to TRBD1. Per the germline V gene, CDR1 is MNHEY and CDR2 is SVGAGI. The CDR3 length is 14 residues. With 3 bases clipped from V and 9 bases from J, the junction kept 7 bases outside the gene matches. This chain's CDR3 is CASSYGRGLSEQFF. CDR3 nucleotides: TGTGCCAGCAGTTATGGCAGGGGGCTTAGTGAGCAGTTCTTC.

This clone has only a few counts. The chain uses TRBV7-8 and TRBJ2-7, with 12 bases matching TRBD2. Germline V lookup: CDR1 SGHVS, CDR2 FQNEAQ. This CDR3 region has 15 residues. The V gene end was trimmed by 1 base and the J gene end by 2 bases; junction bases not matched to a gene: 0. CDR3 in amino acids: CASSLGLAGAYEQYV. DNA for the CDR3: TGTGCCAGCAGCTTAGGACTAGCGGGGGCCTACGAGCAGTACGTC.